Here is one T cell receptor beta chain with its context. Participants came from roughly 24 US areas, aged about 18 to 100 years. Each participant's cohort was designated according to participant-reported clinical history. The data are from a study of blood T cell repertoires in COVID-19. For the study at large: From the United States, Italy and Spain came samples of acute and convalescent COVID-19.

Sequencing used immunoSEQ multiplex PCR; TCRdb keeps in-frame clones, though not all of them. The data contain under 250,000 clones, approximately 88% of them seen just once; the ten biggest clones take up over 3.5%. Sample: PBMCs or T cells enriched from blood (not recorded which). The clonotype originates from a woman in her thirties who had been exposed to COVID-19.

The CDR3 region has the DNA TGTGCCAGCAGTTACTCGCCAGCGGAGAGCTCCTACGAGCAGTACTTC. This gives the protein CASSYSPAESSYEQYF. The chain combines TRBV6-5 with TRBJ2-7; maybe TRBD2 (5 bases). V was shortened by 0 bases and J by 0 bases, with 12 bases between the two germline ends. Germline V lookup: CDR1 MNHEY, CDR2 SVGAGI. The CDR3 totals 16 residues.